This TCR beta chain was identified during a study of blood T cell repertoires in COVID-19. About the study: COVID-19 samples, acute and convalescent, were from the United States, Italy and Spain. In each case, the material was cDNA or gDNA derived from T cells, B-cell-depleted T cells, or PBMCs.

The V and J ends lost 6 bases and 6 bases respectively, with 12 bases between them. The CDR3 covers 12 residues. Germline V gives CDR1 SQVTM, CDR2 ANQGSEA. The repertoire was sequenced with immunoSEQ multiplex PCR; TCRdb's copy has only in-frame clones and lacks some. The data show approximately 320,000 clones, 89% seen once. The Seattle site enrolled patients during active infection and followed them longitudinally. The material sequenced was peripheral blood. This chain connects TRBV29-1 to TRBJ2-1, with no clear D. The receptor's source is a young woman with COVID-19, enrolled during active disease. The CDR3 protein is CSVSTDTNEQFF. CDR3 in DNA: TGCAGCGTCTCAACAGATACCAATGAGCAGTTCTTC.